The TCR beta chain described here comes from a study of T cells after yellow fever vaccination. A few counts support this clonotype. MiXCR, run by TCRdb on the 5' RACE reads, gives a single entry per CDR3 protein. The repertoire holds about 300,000 distinct CDR3 sequences, with around 6.8% as singletons. The CDR3 runs 14 residues. With 8 bases clipped from V and 0 bases from J, the junction kept 5 bases outside the gene matches. Germline V gene lookup returns CDR1 ENHRY and CDR2 SYGVKD. The sequenced sample was PBMCs, obtained approximately 47 days after the first yellow fever vaccination. The clonotype was recovered from a man aged 18 to 29 who received the YFV17D yellow fever vaccine. V and J are TRBV10-3 and TRBJ2-3, with 7 bases that match TRBD2. The CDR3 protein is CAIRLADSTDTQYF. As DNA, the CDR3 is TGTGCCATCCGGCTAGCGGATAGCACAGATACGCAGTATTTT.